The clone carrying this T cell receptor beta chain came up a few times. What it recognizes is unknown. This CDR3 region has 16 residues. This entry is derived from a study of identical twins. A single record per CDR3 protein comes from TCRdb applying MiXCR to the 5' RACE reads. The table has around 490,000 distinct CDR3 sequences, roughly 15% seen once. General study results and limits: Its conclusions, products of cross-sectional statistical analysis, did not come from following the same donors.

The same specimen was also included in a second study, on yellow fever vaccine responses in identical twins.

Sequenced: CD4+ T cells sorted from blood. The TCR comes from a woman aged 18-35 years in good health. The gene calls are TRBV21-1 and TRBJ2-3; the D call in the table, TRBD1, was not verified against the DNA. TRBV21-1 is a recognized pseudogene. The CDR3 sequence: CASRRGAGVRTDTQYF. The DNA of the CDR3 is TGTGCCAGCAGACGCGGGGCAGGGGTGCGCACAGATACGCAGTATTTT.